Here is one T cell receptor (beta chain) with its context. Germline V gene sequence: CDR1 SGHRS, CDR2 YFSETQ. This CDR3 is built from 15 residues. V was cut by 0 bases and J by 4 bases, with 11 bases left in between. Method: immunoSEQ multiplex PCR; TCRdb's copy keeps in-frame clones and lacks some. The top ten hold roughly 8% of the sample, which has 150,000 to 200,000 clones, 75% to 90% seen once. The data belong to a study of blood T cell repertoires in COVID-19. This clonotype was sampled from a woman between 55 and 75 years old with acute or convalescent COVID-19. The chain uses TRBV5-1 and TRBJ2-1; a possible D gene is TRBD2 (6 bases). Sequenced input: peripheral blood. This chain's CDR3 is CASSLVGEVYNEQFF. CDR3 sequence (DNA): TGCGCCAGCAGCTTGGTCGGGGAGGTTTACAATGAGCAGTTCTTC.